Listed below are T cell receptor beta chains from one sample, sequenced in a study of siplizumab effects on memory and regulatory T cells. TCRdb keeps only in-frame clones here, not all; method: immunoSEQ multiplex PCR. The sample holds some 90,000 clones, just under 90% seen once. Sequencing input: CD4+ T cells sorted from blood. The receptors were gathered from a human donor in good health. Both conserved end residues are part of each CDR3. Fields, in order: J gene, clone size, D gene, V gene, CDR3 DNA, CDR3 protein. A D gene is named only where the DNA matches it firmly. Size values are once, few and many counts, or a class for expanded clones, and some rows have none.

TRBJ1-2 | . | . | TRBV4-2 | TGTGCCAGCAGCCAGGGACTAGAGGGCGGCTACACCTTC | CASSQGLEGGYTF
TRBJ2-7 | once | . | TRBV5-1 | TGCGCCAGCAGCTTTACGACAGGGACGGTCGGCGGGAGGCCCGAGCAGTACTTC | CASSFTTGTVGGRPEQYF
TRBJ2-1 | . | TRBD2 | TRBV2 | TGTGCCAGCAGTGACCGGACTAGCGGGAGGGGGAGCTCCTACAATGAGCAGTTCTTC | CASSDRTSGRGSSYNEQFF
TRBJ2-7 | . | . | TRBV5-6 | TGTGCCAGCAGCCTCCGGGCGCCCCTCTACGAGCAGTACTTC | CASSLRAPLYEQYF
TRBJ2-6 | . | TRBD1 | TRBV19 | TGTGCCAGTAGCACCCGACAGGGTAAAGTTGGGGCCAACGTCCTGACTTTC | CASSTRQGKVGANVLTF
TRBJ2-3 | . | TRBD2 | TRBV5-1 | TGCGCCAGCAGCCCCCCCAAGACTAGCGGGAGATCAGATACGCAGTATTTT | CASSPPKTSGRSDTQYF
TRBJ2-3 | . | . | TRBV19 | TGTGCCAGTAGTTTTGTCGCAGATACGCAGTATTTT | CASSFVADTQYF
TRBJ1-1 | . | TRBD1 | TRBV18 | TGTGCCAGCTCACCGAGGGACAGTACCTTGAACACTGAAGCTTTCTTT | CASSPRDSTLNTEAFF
TRBJ1-2 | . | . | TRBV21-1 | TGTGCCAGCAGCCGTCGGTGGCAGGGGGCCTATGGCTACACCTTC | CASSRRWQGAYGYTF
TRBJ2-5 | . | TRBD1 | TRBV28 | TGTGCCAGCAGTTTAGTGGGACAGGGATTCCAGACCCAGTACTTC | CASSLVGQGFQTQYF
TRBJ2-2 | . | . | TRBV4-1 | TGCGCCAGCGGTAGACAGGCGGGGACCGGGGAGCTGTTTTTT | CASGRQAGTGELFF
TRBJ1-2 | . | TRBD1 | TRBV11-2 | TGTGCCAGCAGCCCGTACGGGACAGGGAAAGGCGGCTATGGCTACACCTTC | CASSPYGTGKGGYGYTF
TRBJ2-7 | . | TRBD2 | TRBV19 | TGTGCCAGTAGCCGCACCAAGCGGGAGGCGACCTACGAGCAGTACTTC | CASSRTKREATYEQYF
TRBJ1-4 | once | . | TRBV5-1 | TGCGCCAGCAGCACCGGGGGGCGGGTTGAAAAACTGTTTTTT | CASSTGGRVEKLFF
TRBJ2-7 | . | . | TRBV21-1 | TGTGCCAGCAGCAAATCTTTTGGGACAGGGGTACCCAAGCCCCACGAGCAGTACTTC | CASSKSFGTGVPKPHEQYF
TRBJ2-3 | . | . | TRBV20-1 | TGCAGTGCCAGGACAGCAGATACGCAGTATTTT | CSARTADTQYF
TRBJ2-7 | once | . | TRBV6-6 | TGTGCCAGCAGCATCCTACAGGGCTACGAGCAGTACTTC | CASSILQGYEQYF
TRBJ1-4 | . | . | TRBV5-1 | TGCGCCAGCAGCTCGTCCCGGGAGGGTGAAAAACTGTTTTTT | CASSSSREGEKLFF
TRBJ2-7 | . | . | TRBV10-3 | TGTGCCATCAGTGAGTCACGACAGCCATCGGACGAGCAGTACTTC | CAISESRQPSDEQYF
TRBJ1-1 | . | . | TRBV19 | TGTGCCAGTAAAACGTCCATGAACACTGAAGCTTTCTTT | CASKTSMNTEAFF
TRBJ2-3 | . | . | TRBV27 | TGTGCCAGCAGTTTTAACCTTAACAGGGATACGCAGTATTTT | CASSFNLNRDTQYF
TRBJ2-3 | . | . | TRBV5-1 | TGCGCCAGCAGCTTGTCTCCCGGGATGGGCACAGATACGCAGTATTTT | CASSLSPGMGTDTQYF
TRBJ1-1 | . | TRBD1 | TRBV25-1 | TGTGCCAGCAGTGAAAGACAGGGAAAGGGAGCTTTCTTT | CASSERQGKGAFF
TRBJ2-4 | once | . | TRBV6-5 | TGTGCCAGCAGATCCGGGGTTATAAACATTCAGTACTTC | CASRSGVINIQYF
TRBJ1-3 | . | . | TRBV5-1 | TGCGCCAGCAGCTTGGCCGGAGGGAGGCTTGGAAACACCATATATTTT | CASSLAGGRLGNTIYF
TRBJ2-3 | . | . | TRBV25-1 | TGTGCCAGCAGTGCCAGGTACCTCAGCACAGATACGCAGTATTTT | CASSARYLSTDTQYF
TRBJ2-2 | . | . | TRBV7-2 | TGTGCCAGCAGCACCCAACAATCCGGGGAGCTGTTTTTT | CASSTQQSGELFF
TRBJ2-2 | . | TRBD1 | TRBV14 | TGTGCCAGCAGCCAATCCAGGGGGCGGGGAACCGGGGAGCTGTTTTTT | CASSQSRGRGTGELFF
TRBJ1-2 | . | . | TRBV2 | TGTGCCAGCAGTGAATCGTTCTGGCAGGCCGGGAGCTATGGCTACACCTTC | CASSESFWQAGSYGYTF
TRBJ1-5 | . | . | TRBV18 | TGTGCCAGCCGGGACAGCAATCAGCCCCAGCATTTT | CASRDSNQPQHF
TRBJ2-3 | . | . | TRBV30 | TGTGCCTGGAGTGTATCCTTTGCTGGCCCAGATACGCAGTATTTT | CAWSVSFAGPDTQYF
TRBJ2-2 | . | . | TRBV5-4 | TGTGCCAGCAGCTCGGGACCTATCACCGGGGAGCTGTTTTTT | CASSSGPITGELFF
TRBJ2-1 | . | TRBD2 | TRBV11-3 | TGTGCCAGCAGCTTTCGAGCGGGAGGATACAATGAGCAGTTCTTC | CASSFRAGGYNEQFF
TRBJ2-5 | . | . | TRBV28 | TGTGCCAGCAGTTTACAGGGTTGGAGGGAGACCCAGTACTTC | CASSLQGWRETQYF
TRBJ1-4 | . | . | TRBV6-1 | TGTGCCAGCATAGGGAACGGTGAAAAACTGTTTTTT | CASIGNGEKLFF
TRBJ2-7 | . | . | TRBV7-2 | TGTGCCAGCAGCCAGGCCATAGGGAACTACGAGCAGTACTTC | CASSQAIGNYEQYF
TRBJ1-1 | . | TRBD1 | TRBV19 | TGTGCCAGTAGTACTACAGGGGGCGCGGGAACTGAAGCTTTCTTT | CASSTTGGAGTEAFF